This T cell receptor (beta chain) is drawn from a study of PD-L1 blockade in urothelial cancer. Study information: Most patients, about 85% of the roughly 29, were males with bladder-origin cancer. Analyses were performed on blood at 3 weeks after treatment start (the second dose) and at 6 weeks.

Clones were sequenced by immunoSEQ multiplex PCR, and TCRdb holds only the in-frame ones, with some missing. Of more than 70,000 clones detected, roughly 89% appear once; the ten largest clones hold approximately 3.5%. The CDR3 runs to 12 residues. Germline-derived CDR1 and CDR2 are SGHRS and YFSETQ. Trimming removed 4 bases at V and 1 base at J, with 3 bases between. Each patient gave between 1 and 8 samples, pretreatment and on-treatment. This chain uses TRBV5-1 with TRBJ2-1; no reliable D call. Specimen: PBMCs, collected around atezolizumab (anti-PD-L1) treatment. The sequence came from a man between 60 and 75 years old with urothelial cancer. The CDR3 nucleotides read TGCGCCAGCAGCACATCCTACAATGAGCAGTTCTTC. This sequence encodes CASSTSYNEQFF.